This is a list of T cell receptor beta chains from one sample in a study of blood T cell repertoires in COVID-19. Only in-frame clones appear in the TCRdb table, and some are missing; sequencing was by immunoSEQ multiplex PCR. This table has 250,000 or so clones, 85% to 90% appearing once. Specimen: PBMCs or T cells enriched from blood (not recorded which). These receptors were taken from a man aged 35-49 years who had recovered from COVID-19. CDR3s include the opening cysteine and the closing phenylalanine or tryptophan. A D gene is named only where the DNA matches it firmly. Size is omitted from some rows. Given values are once, few, many or a class for expanded clones.

CDR3,DNA,J,V,size,D
CASSQRGTEAFF,TGTGCCAGCAGCCAAAGGGGAACTGAAGCTTTCTTT,TRBJ1-1,TRBV3-1/TRBV3-2,once,NA
CASSFWGDYGYTF,TGTGCCAGCAGCTTCTGGGGGGACTATGGCTACACCTTC,TRBJ1-2,TRBV5-4,NA,NA
CASSDRLNTEAFF,TGTGCCAGTAGCGACAGGCTGAACACTGAAGCTTTCTTT,TRBJ1-1,TRBV19,NA,NA
CASSLPQYEQYF,TGTGCCAGCAGTTTACCACAGTACGAGCAGTACTTC,TRBJ2-7,TRBV28,NA,NA
CALPLSNEQFF,TGTGCCCTCCCCTTGAGCAATGAGCAGTTCTTC,TRBJ2-1,TRBV7-2,NA,NA
CASSVDRGTDTQYF,TGTGCCAGCAGCGTCGACAGGGGAACAGATACGCAGTATTTT,TRBJ2-3,TRBV2,NA,TRBD1
CASSLEVDSRGSGSPLHF,TGTGCCAGCAGCTTAGAGGTTGACAGCAGGGGTAGTGGTTCACCCCTCCACTTT,TRBJ1-6,TRBV7-8,NA,NA
CASNRDELFMNTEAFF,TGTGCCAGCAACCGCGATGAGTTATTTATGAACACTGAAGCTTTCTTT,TRBJ1-1,TRBV11-2,NA,NA
CASSPINTGELFF,TGTGCCAGCAGTCCCATCAACACCGGGGAGCTGTTTTTT,TRBJ2-2,TRBV27,NA,NA
CASSQRLAGSTDTQYF,TGCGCCAGCAGCCAACGACTAGCGGGAAGCACAGATACGCAGTATTTT,TRBJ2-3,TRBV4-1,NA,TRBD2
CASRPGTGELFF,TGTGCCAGCAGGCCAGGGACCGGGGAGCTGTTTTTT,TRBJ2-2,TRBV12-3/TRBV12-4,NA,NA
CASSRDWNYEQYF,TGTGCCAGCAGCCGGGACTGGAACTACGAGCAGTACTTC,TRBJ2-7,TRBV7-2,NA,NA
CASSLPKSGGSADTQYF,TGTGCCAGCAGCCTACCAAAAAGCGGGGGAAGCGCAGATACGCAGTATTTT,TRBJ2-3,TRBV7-6,NA,TRBD2
CASSLGQYYEQYF,TGTGCCAGCAGTTTGGGACAGTACTACGAGCAGTACTTC,TRBJ2-7,TRBV6-2/TRBV6-3,once,TRBD1
CASSTSGTRRPGSSYNEQFF,TGTGCCAGCAGCACGTCCGGGACTCGCCGGCCCGGGAGCTCCTACAATGAGCAGTTCTTC,TRBJ2-1,TRBV11-3,few,NA
CASSPGDTANTGELFF,TGTGCCAGCAGCCCTGGGGACACTGCGAACACCGGGGAGCTGTTTTTT,TRBJ2-2,TRBV7-3,NA,NA
CASSIQDAGEQYF,TGTGCCAGTAGTATCCAGGATGCTGGCGAGCAGTACTTC,TRBJ2-7,TRBV19,NA,NA
CASSLEVGSSYEQYF,TGTGCCAGCAGCTTAGAAGTCGGGAGCTCCTACGAGCAGTACTTC,TRBJ2-7,TRBV7-3,NA,NA
CASSLEAATYQETQYF,TGCGCCAGCAGCTTGGAAGCGGCCACGTACCAAGAGACCCAGTACTTC,TRBJ2-5,TRBV5-1,NA,NA
CASGLRRGEFGTDTQYF,TGTGCTAGTGGTTTGCGTCGGGGGGAGTTCGGCACAGATACGCAGTATTTT,TRBJ2-3,TRBV12-5,NA,TRBD2
CASSFTGNYGYTF,TGTGCCAGCAGTTTTACAGGAAACTATGGCTACACCTTC,TRBJ1-2,TRBV27,NA,NA
CASSTGQFNEKLFF,TGTGCCAGCAGCACGGGACAGTTTAATGAAAAACTGTTTTTT,TRBJ1-4,TRBV7-2,NA,TRBD1
CASSRTGGNTEAFF,TGCGCCAGCAGCCGCACGGGGGGTAACACTGAAGCTTTCTTT,TRBJ1-1,TRBV4-1,NA,NA
CASSLGQGVEQYF,TGTGCCAGCAGCTTGGGACAGGGTGTCGAGCAGTACTTC,TRBJ2-7,TRBV12-3/TRBV12-4,NA,TRBD1
CASSQDYRGYEQFF,TGTGCCAGCAGCCAAGATTATCGGGGGTATGAGCAGTTCTTC,TRBJ2-1,TRBV3-1/TRBV3-2,NA,NA